This T cell receptor beta chain originates from a study of blood T cells in healthy people across ages. Study findings and constraints: Naive T cell percentage showed a strong correlation with the diversity of TCR beta. Fewer expanded clones and more diversity marked long-lived versus aged donors. Estimated diversity across one million T cells was deemed an underestimate.

Germline V lookup: CDR1 MNHEY, CDR2 SVGAGI. The CDR3 runs to 15 residues. The V end was cut by 4 bases, the J end by 3 bases, with 14 bases between. This clonotype appeared a few times. Its antigen is currently unknown. It was with a sample-barcoded 5' primer and a J-beta primer mix that a second PCR of about 6 to 12 cycles was run. One entry per CDR3 protein results from TCRdb running MiXCR on the 5' RACE reads. Of about 1.5 million distinct CDR3 sequences listed, about 40% are singletons. The chain has TRBV6-5 and TRBJ2-3; no clear D. The sequenced sample consisted of blood. The TCR originated in a woman between 18 and 30 years old in good health. CDR3 in amino acids: CASSSPLRMTDTQYF. CDR3 bases: TGTGCCAGCAGTTCTCCGCTTCGGATGACAGATACGCAGTATTTT.